The rows below give T cell receptor beta chains drawn from one sample of a study of neoadjuvant nivolumab and ipilimumab in lung cancer. The assay was immunoSEQ multiplex PCR, and TCRdb's table has in-frame clones only and misses some. This table has some 2,500 clones, 85% appearing once. The sample here was tumor tissue, taken before neoadjuvant nivolumab, alone or with ipilimumab. The receptors shown here come from an adult with non-small cell lung cancer. Both conserved end residues are part of each CDR3. A D gene is named only where the DNA matches it firmly. Clone size, where shown, is once, few, many, or a class for clones that have expanded.

CDR3nt: TGTGCCAGCACTCGAGGGGGGTCCTTGAACTACGAGCAGTACTTC
CDR3aa: CASTRGGSLNYEQYF
j_gene: TRBJ2-7
d_gene: .
len: 15
v_gene: TRBV28
abundance: .

CDR3nt: TGTGCCAGCAGTCCGCCCGGGTTCGACCGGAACACCATATATTTT
CDR3aa: CASSPPGFDRNTIYF
j_gene: TRBJ1-3
d_gene: .
len: 15
v_gene: TRBV28
abundance: .

CDR3nt: TGTGCCAGCAGTCCACAGGGGCAGGGTCAGCCCCAGCATTTT
CDR3aa: CASSPQGQGQPQHF
j_gene: TRBJ1-5
d_gene: TRBD1
len: 14
v_gene: TRBV6-5
abundance: .

CDR3nt: TGTGCCAGCAGCTTGGGACTATCGAGGCAGGGGGTTGACGAGCAGTACTTC
CDR3aa: CASSLGLSRQGVDEQYF
j_gene: TRBJ2-7
d_gene: TRBD1
len: 17
v_gene: TRBV5-8
abundance: .

CDR3nt: TGTGCCAGCAGCTCGGGACTAGCGGGAGGGGAGCAGTTCTTC
CDR3aa: CASSSGLAGGEQFF
j_gene: TRBJ2-1
d_gene: TRBD2
len: 14
v_gene: TRBV7-3
abundance: .

CDR3nt: TGTGCCAGCTCACTACGGACAGGGGAAAACAATGAGCAGTTCTTC
CDR3aa: CASSLRTGENNEQFF
j_gene: TRBJ2-1
d_gene: TRBD1
len: 15
v_gene: TRBV18
abundance: .

CDR3nt: TGTGCCAGCAGCTTAGGCTCCAATGAAAAACTGTTTTTT
CDR3aa: CASSLGSNEKLFF
j_gene: TRBJ1-4
d_gene: .
len: 13
v_gene: TRBV7-9
abundance: few

CDR3nt: TGCGCCAGCAGCCAAGTGGCGGGCGGGGCTAGCTCCTACGAGCAGTACTTC
CDR3aa: CASSQVAGGASSYEQYF
j_gene: TRBJ2-7
d_gene: .
len: 17
v_gene: TRBV4-1
abundance: .

CDR3nt: TGTGCCAGCAGCGCCAAAGGGCGGGAGGGGCTTCCAGATACGCAGTATTTT
CDR3aa: CASSAKGREGLPDTQYF
j_gene: TRBJ2-3
d_gene: TRBD2
len: 17
v_gene: TRBV9
abundance: .

CDR3nt: TGTGCCAGCAGTGAGGAGACGGTACCCTTTGAAGCTTTCTTT
CDR3aa: CASSEETVPFEAFF
j_gene: TRBJ1-1
d_gene: .
len: 14
v_gene: TRBV2
abundance: .

CDR3nt: TGTGCCAGCAGCTTGGGCAATCGGGGCTCTACAGATACGCAGTATTTT
CDR3aa: CASSLGNRGSTDTQYF
j_gene: TRBJ2-3
d_gene: .
len: 16
v_gene: TRBV5-4
abundance: once

CDR3nt: TGCGCCAGCAGCTTGAGTTCGGGCAGGAGAAAAGAGACCCAGTACTTC
CDR3aa: CASSLSSGRRKETQYF
j_gene: TRBJ2-5
d_gene: .
len: 16
v_gene: TRBV5-1
abundance: .

CDR3nt: TGCAGCGTGGGGGAAGGGAGCGAGCAGTACTTC
CDR3aa: CSVGEGSEQYF
j_gene: TRBJ2-7
d_gene: .
len: 11
v_gene: TRBV29-1
abundance: few

CDR3nt: TGTGCCAGCAGTGAATTAGTCGGGACCCAGTACTTC
CDR3aa: CASSELVGTQYF
j_gene: TRBJ2-5
d_gene: .
len: 12
v_gene: TRBV6-1
abundance: .

CDR3nt: TGCGCCAGCAGCCTCTACAGGAGGGGGCTCGGGGGAAATGAGCAGTTCTTC
CDR3aa: CASSLYRRGLGGNEQFF
j_gene: TRBJ2-1
d_gene: .
len: 17
v_gene: TRBV5-1
abundance: .

CDR3nt: TGTGCCAGCACCTCGACAGGGGGCTATGGAGGCTACACCTTC
CDR3aa: CASTSTGGYGGYTF
j_gene: TRBJ1-2
d_gene: TRBD1
len: 14
v_gene: TRBV5-6
abundance: .

CDR3nt: TGTGCCAGCAGAAGATCGCGAGGGACAGGGGGTTACAATGAGCAGTTCTTC
CDR3aa: CASRRSRGTGGYNEQFF
j_gene: TRBJ2-1
d_gene: TRBD1
len: 17
v_gene: TRBV28
abundance: .

CDR3nt: TGCAGCGTTGAACAGGGCGCCAAAAACATTCAGTACTTC
CDR3aa: CSVEQGAKNIQYF
j_gene: TRBJ2-4
d_gene: .
len: 13
v_gene: TRBV29-1
abundance: .

CDR3nt: TGTGCCAGCAGTTCGGGGGGCTACAATCAGCCCCAGCATTTT
CDR3aa: CASSSGGYNQPQHF
j_gene: TRBJ1-5
d_gene: .
len: 14
v_gene: TRBV6-5
abundance: once

CDR3nt: TGTGCCAGCAGTACAACACAGGGTCTCGGGGAGCTGTTTTTT
CDR3aa: CASSTTQGLGELFF
j_gene: TRBJ2-2
d_gene: .
len: 14
v_gene: TRBV28
abundance: .

CDR3nt: TGCGCCAGCATGGACAACATGAACACTGAAGCTTTCTTT
CDR3aa: CASMDNMNTEAFF
j_gene: TRBJ1-1
d_gene: .
len: 13
v_gene: TRBV10-1
abundance: .

CDR3nt: TGTGCCAGTAGTTCGTACCGAGTGAACACTGAAGCTTTCTTT
CDR3aa: CASSSYRVNTEAFF
j_gene: TRBJ1-1
d_gene: .
len: 14
v_gene: TRBV19
abundance: .

CDR3nt: TGTGCCAGCAGTTGGGGCCCGACCCAGTACTTC
CDR3aa: CASSWGPTQYF
j_gene: TRBJ2-5
d_gene: .
len: 11
v_gene: TRBV28
abundance: .

CDR3nt: TGTGCCAGCAGTGAGCAAGCGGGAACGACCTACGAGCAGTACTTC
CDR3aa: CASSEQAGTTYEQYF
j_gene: TRBJ2-7
d_gene: TRBD2
len: 15
v_gene: TRBV2
abundance: .

CDR3nt: TGCGCCAGCAGCCAAGGACAGGGTATTAACAATGAGCAGTTCTTC
CDR3aa: CASSQGQGINNEQFF
j_gene: TRBJ2-1
d_gene: TRBD1
len: 15
v_gene: TRBV4-1
abundance: .

CDR3nt: TGTGCCAGCAGTGAGAGCGGGACAGGGAGTGGCTACACCTTC
CDR3aa: CASSESGTGSGYTF
j_gene: TRBJ1-2
d_gene: TRBD1
len: 14
v_gene: TRBV6-1
abundance: .

CDR3nt: TGTGCCAGCAGCTTAGGAGAGAATCAGCCCCAGCATTTT
CDR3aa: CASSLGENQPQHF
j_gene: TRBJ1-5
d_gene: .
len: 13
v_gene: TRBV7-3
abundance: .

CDR3nt: TGTGCCAGCCGTCTGGGGGCTGCAGGAGGAAACACCATATATTTT
CDR3aa: CASRLGAAGGNTIYF
j_gene: TRBJ1-3
d_gene: .
len: 15
v_gene: TRBV28
abundance: .

CDR3nt: TGTGCCAGCAGCTACCCCCAGGGGAGCACAGATACGCAGTATTTT
CDR3aa: CASSYPQGSTDTQYF
j_gene: TRBJ2-3
d_gene: .
len: 15
v_gene: TRBV5-4
abundance: .

CDR3nt: TGTGCCAGCCGTAGCGGGCCGGGCGGGGAGCTGTTTTTT
CDR3aa: CASRSGPGGELFF
j_gene: TRBJ2-2
d_gene: TRBD2
len: 13
v_gene: TRBV2
abundance: .

CDR3nt: TGTGCCAGCGCAAACGAGGGGAACTATGGCTACACCTTC
CDR3aa: CASANEGNYGYTF
j_gene: TRBJ1-2
d_gene: .
len: 13
v_gene: TRBV7-9
abundance: .

CDR3nt: TGCGCCAGCAGCCCGGGGGGGCGCGACGAGCAGTACTTC
CDR3aa: CASSPGGRDEQYF
j_gene: TRBJ2-7
d_gene: TRBD2
len: 13
v_gene: TRBV5-1
abundance: .

CDR3nt: TGTGCCAGCAGTTACGCGGACAGCACTGAAGCTTTCTTT
CDR3aa: CASSYADSTEAFF
j_gene: TRBJ1-1
d_gene: .
len: 13
v_gene: TRBV6-5
abundance: few

CDR3nt: TGTGCCAGCAGCTTGTCGAATAGCGATCCCCCACAGTTCTTC
CDR3aa: CASSLSNSDPPQFF
j_gene: TRBJ2-1
d_gene: .
len: 14
v_gene: TRBV5-4
abundance: .

CDR3nt: TGCGCCAGCAGCTTGGGGGGACAGCAGAAAGAGACCCAGTACTTC
CDR3aa: CASSLGGQQKETQYF
j_gene: TRBJ2-5
d_gene: TRBD1
len: 15
v_gene: TRBV5-1
abundance: .

CDR3nt: TGCGCCAGCAGCTTCGGCCTAGTCGGCACAGATACGCAGTATTTT
CDR3aa: CASSFGLVGTDTQYF
j_gene: TRBJ2-3
d_gene: .
len: 15
v_gene: TRBV5-1
abundance: .

CDR3nt: TGTGCCAGCAGTTTGCTAAGGGGTAACCAGTACTTC
CDR3aa: CASSLLRGNQYF
j_gene: TRBJ2-5
d_gene: .
len: 12
v_gene: TRBV28
abundance: .

CDR3nt: TGTGCCAGCACTCAAGAGGCTAGCGGGAGGTATGAGCAGTTCTTC
CDR3aa: CASTQEASGRYEQFF
j_gene: TRBJ2-1
d_gene: TRBD2
len: 15
v_gene: TRBV2
abundance: .

CDR3nt: TGTGCCAGCGCTTATACAGGACCATGGGAGACCCAGTACTTC
CDR3aa: CASAYTGPWETQYF
j_gene: TRBJ2-5
d_gene: .
len: 14
v_gene: TRBV27
abundance: .

CDR3nt: TGCGCCAGCAGTCAAGGGAGCTGGGGGAATGAGCAGTTCTTC
CDR3aa: CASSQGSWGNEQFF
j_gene: TRBJ2-1
d_gene: .
len: 14
v_gene: TRBV5-1
abundance: .

CDR3nt: TGTGCCAGCAGCCCCGGGGGAGGGTACTTC
CDR3aa: CASSPGGGYF
j_gene: TRBJ2-7
d_gene: .
len: 10
v_gene: TRBV5-8
abundance: .

CDR3nt: TGTGCCAGCAGCTTAGGCTGGATCGAGCAGTACTTC
CDR3aa: CASSLGWIEQYF
j_gene: TRBJ2-7
d_gene: .
len: 12
v_gene: TRBV7-9
abundance: .

CDR3nt: TGTGCCAGCAGTGAGGACGGGACAGGGGATCAGCCCCAGCATTTT
CDR3aa: CASSEDGTGDQPQHF
j_gene: TRBJ1-5
d_gene: TRBD1
len: 15
v_gene: TRBV2
abundance: .

CDR3nt: TGTGCCAGCAGCTTAGGACAGGGGGGGAGAACTGAAGCTTTCTTT
CDR3aa: CASSLGQGGRTEAFF
j_gene: TRBJ1-1
d_gene: TRBD1
len: 15
v_gene: TRBV11-1
abundance: .

CDR3nt: TGTGCCAGCAGCTTGGGACAGCTCCAAGAGACCCAGTACTTC
CDR3aa: CASSLGQLQETQYF
j_gene: TRBJ2-5
d_gene: .
len: 14
v_gene: TRBV5-6
abundance: once

CDR3nt: TGTGCCAGCAGTTTAGAGACCGGGGAGCTGTTTTTT
CDR3aa: CASSLETGELFF
j_gene: TRBJ2-2
d_gene: .
len: 12
v_gene: TRBV6-6
abundance: .

CDR3nt: TGCGCCAGCAGCCAAGTTTTTCGGGCCGTGGTAGCGGGAGGGCGGGAGACCCAGTACTTC
CDR3aa: CASSQVFRAVVAGGRETQYF
j_gene: TRBJ2-5
d_gene: TRBD2
len: 20
v_gene: TRBV4-1
abundance: .

CDR3nt: TGTGCCAGCAGTGACTCTCCAGGGGCAAGGGAAGAGCAGTTCTTC
CDR3aa: CASSDSPGAREEQFF
j_gene: TRBJ2-1
d_gene: .
len: 15
v_gene: TRBV6-4
abundance: .

CDR3nt: TGTGCCAGCAGTTTATCACCCAGGGGGCGGTTTGGCTACACCTTC
CDR3aa: CASSLSPRGRFGYTF
j_gene: TRBJ1-2
d_gene: TRBD1
len: 15
v_gene: TRBV27
abundance: .

CDR3nt: TGTGCCAGCGCAGGGGAGGCGCGTGAGCAGTACTTC
CDR3aa: CASAGEAREQYF
j_gene: TRBJ2-7
d_gene: .
len: 12
v_gene: TRBV6-6
abundance: once

CDR3nt: TGCGCCAGCAGCGCCGCCTCTGGGGCCAACGTCCTGACTTTC
CDR3aa: CASSAASGANVLTF
j_gene: TRBJ2-6
d_gene: .
len: 14
v_gene: TRBV5-1
abundance: .

CDR3nt: TGCGCCAGCAGCCCCGGAGGGGGGGAAGGCAATGAGCAGTTCTTC
CDR3aa: CASSPGGGEGNEQFF
j_gene: TRBJ2-1
d_gene: .
len: 15
v_gene: TRBV5-1
abundance: .

CDR3nt: TGTGCCAGCAGCCCATCGGAGGGTTGGGGTGGCTACACCTTC
CDR3aa: CASSPSEGWGGYTF
j_gene: TRBJ1-2
d_gene: .
len: 14
v_gene: TRBV7-3
abundance: .

CDR3nt: TGTGCCAGCAGCCCATTGACCGGGACAGGATCTTACGAGCAGTACTTC
CDR3aa: CASSPLTGTGSYEQYF
j_gene: TRBJ2-7
d_gene: TRBD1
len: 16
v_gene: TRBV7-9
abundance: .